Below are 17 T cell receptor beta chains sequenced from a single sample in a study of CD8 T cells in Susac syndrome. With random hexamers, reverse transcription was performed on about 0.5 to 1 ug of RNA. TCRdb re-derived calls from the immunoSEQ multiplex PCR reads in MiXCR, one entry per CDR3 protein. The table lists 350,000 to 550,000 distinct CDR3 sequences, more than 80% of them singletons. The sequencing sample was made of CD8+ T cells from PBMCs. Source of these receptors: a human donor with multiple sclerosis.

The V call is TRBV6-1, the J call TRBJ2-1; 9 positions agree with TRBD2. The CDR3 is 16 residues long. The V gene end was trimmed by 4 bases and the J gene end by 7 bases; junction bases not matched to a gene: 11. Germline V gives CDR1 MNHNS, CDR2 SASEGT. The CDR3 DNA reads TGTGCCAGCAGTGGTTTTTTAGCGGGAGAGGGGAATGAGCAGTTCTTC. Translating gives CASSGFLAGEGNEQFF.

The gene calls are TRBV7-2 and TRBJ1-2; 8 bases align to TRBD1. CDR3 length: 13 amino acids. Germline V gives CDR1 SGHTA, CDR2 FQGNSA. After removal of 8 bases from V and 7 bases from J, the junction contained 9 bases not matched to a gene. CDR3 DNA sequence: TGTGCCAGCCGGGGAGCAGGGGGCTTTGGCTACACCTTC. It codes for CASRGAGGFGYTF.

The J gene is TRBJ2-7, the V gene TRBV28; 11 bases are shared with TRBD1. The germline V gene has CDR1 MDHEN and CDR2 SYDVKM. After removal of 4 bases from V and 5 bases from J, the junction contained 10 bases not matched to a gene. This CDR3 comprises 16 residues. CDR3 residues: CASSSWDRGRINEQYF. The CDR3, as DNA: TGTGCCAGCAGTTCCTGGGACAGGGGGAGAATAAACGAGCAGTACTTC.

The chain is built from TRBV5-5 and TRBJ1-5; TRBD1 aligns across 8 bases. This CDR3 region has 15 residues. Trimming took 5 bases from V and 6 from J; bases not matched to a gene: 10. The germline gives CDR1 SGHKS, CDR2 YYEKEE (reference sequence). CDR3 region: CASRATGDGIQPQHF. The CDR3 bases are TGTGCCAGCAGAGCGACAGGGGATGGTATTCAGCCCCAGCATTTT.

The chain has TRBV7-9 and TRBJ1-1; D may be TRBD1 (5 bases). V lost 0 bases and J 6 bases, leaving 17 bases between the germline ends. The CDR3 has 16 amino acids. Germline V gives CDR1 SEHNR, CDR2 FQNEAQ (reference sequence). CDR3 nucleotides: TGTGCCAGCAGCTTAGCGCAGGGAATCCGAGGGCCTGAAGCTTTCTTT. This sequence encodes CASSLAQGIRGPEAFF.

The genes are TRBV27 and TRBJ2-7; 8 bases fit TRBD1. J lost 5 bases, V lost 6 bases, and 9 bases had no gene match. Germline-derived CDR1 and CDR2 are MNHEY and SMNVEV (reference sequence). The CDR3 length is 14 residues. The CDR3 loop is CASSLQGVQDEQYF. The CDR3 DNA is TGTGCCAGCAGCCTACAGGGGGTTCAAGACGAGCAGTACTTC.

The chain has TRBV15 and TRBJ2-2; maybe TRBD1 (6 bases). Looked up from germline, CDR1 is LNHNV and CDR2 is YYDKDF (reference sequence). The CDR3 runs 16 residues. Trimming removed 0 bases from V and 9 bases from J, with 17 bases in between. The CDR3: CATSRERSGVERELFF. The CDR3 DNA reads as TGTGCCACCAGCAGAGAACGGTCAGGGGTGGAAAGGGAGCTGTTTTTT.

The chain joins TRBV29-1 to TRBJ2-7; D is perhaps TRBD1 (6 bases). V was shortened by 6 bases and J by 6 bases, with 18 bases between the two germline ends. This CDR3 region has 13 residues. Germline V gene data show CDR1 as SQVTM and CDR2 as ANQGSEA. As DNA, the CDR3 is TGCAGCGTGGGCAGGGGAACTGAGGGCGAGCAGTACTTC. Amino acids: CSVGRGTEGEQYF.

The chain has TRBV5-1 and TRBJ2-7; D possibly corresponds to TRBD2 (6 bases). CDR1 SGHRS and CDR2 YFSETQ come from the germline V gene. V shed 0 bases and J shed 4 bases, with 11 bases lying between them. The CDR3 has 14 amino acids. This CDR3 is CASSLDGRVYEQYF. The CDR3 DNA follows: TGCGCCAGCAGCTTGGACGGGAGAGTATACGAGCAGTACTTC.

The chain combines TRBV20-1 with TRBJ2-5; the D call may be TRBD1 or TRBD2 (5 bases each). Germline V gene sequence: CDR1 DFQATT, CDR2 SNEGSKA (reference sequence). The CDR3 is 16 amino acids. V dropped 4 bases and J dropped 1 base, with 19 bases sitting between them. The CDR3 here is CSATSGGWGFQETQYF. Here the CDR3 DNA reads TGCAGTGCTACCTCAGGAGGCTGGGGGTTCCAAGAGACCCAGTACTTC.

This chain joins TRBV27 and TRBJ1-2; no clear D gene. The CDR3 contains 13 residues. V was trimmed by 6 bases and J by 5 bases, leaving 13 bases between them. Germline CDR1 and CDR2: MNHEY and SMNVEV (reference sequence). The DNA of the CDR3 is TGTGCCAGCAGGATCTCTCCCGGGTATGGCTACACCTTC. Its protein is CASRISPGYGYTF.

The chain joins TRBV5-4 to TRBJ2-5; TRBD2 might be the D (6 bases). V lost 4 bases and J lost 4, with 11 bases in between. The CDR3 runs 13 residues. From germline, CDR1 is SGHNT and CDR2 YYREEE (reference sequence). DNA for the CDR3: TGTGCCAGCAGCCTAGGAGGGCCAGAGACCCAGTACTTC. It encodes CASSLGGPETQYF.

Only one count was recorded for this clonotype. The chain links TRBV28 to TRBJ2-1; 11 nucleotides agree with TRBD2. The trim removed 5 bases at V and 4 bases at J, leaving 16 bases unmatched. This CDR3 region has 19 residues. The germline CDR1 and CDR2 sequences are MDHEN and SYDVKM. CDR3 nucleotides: TGTGCCAGCAGTATCGCCCTCACTAGCGGGAGCCAAATTTACAATGAGCAGTTCTTC. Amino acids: CASSIALTSGSQIYNEQFF. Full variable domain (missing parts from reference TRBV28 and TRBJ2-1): DVKVTQSSRYLVKRTGEKVFLECVQDMDHENMFWYRQDPGLGLRLIYFSYDVKMKEKGDIPEGYSVSREKKERFSLILESASTNQTSMYLCASSIALTSGSQIYNEQFFGPGTRLTVL.

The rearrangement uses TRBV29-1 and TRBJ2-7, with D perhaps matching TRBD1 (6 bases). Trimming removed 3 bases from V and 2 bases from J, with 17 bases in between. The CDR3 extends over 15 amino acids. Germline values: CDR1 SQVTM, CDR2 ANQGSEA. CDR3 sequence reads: CSVDEISGDTYEQYF. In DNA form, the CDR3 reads TGCAGCGTTGATGAGATTTCAGGGGACACCTACGAGCAGTACTTC.

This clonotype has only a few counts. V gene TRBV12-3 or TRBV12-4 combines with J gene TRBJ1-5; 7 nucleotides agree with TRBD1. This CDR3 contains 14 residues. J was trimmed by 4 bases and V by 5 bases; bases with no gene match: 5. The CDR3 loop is CASSETGRNQPQHF. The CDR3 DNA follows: TGTGCCAGCAGTGAGACAGGGCGTAATCAGCCCCAGCATTTT.

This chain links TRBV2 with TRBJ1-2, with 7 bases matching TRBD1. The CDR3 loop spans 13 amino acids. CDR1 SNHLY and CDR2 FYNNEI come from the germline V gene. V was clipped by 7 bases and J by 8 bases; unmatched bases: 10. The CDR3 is CASIPDRADGYTF. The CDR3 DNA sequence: TGTGCCAGCATTCCCGACAGGGCAGACGGCTACACCTTC.

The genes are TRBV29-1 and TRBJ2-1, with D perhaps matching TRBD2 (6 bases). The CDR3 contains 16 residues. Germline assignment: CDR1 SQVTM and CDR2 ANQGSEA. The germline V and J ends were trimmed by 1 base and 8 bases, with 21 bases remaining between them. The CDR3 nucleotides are TGCAGCGTTGAAGGAGGTCAGCGGGCGAAGCTAGATGAGCAGTTCTTC. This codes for CSVEGGQRAKLDEQFF.